One and the same sample provided the 6 T cell receptor beta chains below, sequenced in a study of a mutant IDH1 vaccine in newly diagnosed glioma. These TCRs are of unknown antigen specificity. Described time point: week 5, during vaccination. Vaccination used 300 ug of mutant IDH1 20-mer peptide per dose, with topical imiquimod. Repertoires were generated with immunoSEQ multiplex PCR, while TCRdb's copy carries only in-frame clones and drops some. This table holds over 50,000 clones, 85% to 90% found once. Sequencing used PBMCs, obtained from a glioma patient whose treatment included an IDH1 peptide vaccine. The source of these receptors is a woman in her forties with glioma.

The chain uses TRBV13 and TRBJ1-1; 8 bases align to TRBD1. Losses at the gene ends were 3 bases for V and 1 base for J; bases not matched to a gene: 7. Looked up from germline, CDR1 is PRHDT and CDR2 is FYEKMQ (reference sequence). The CDR3 consists of 16 residues. The CDR3 sequence: CASSLGQGARNTEAFF. The CDR3 DNA reads as TGTGCCAGCAGCTTGGGTCAGGGGGCGCGGAACACTGAAGCTTTCTTT.

The rearrangement uses TRBV7-2 and TRBJ2-1; TRBD1 or TRBD2 may be the D gene (6 bases each). Germline CDR1 is SGHTA and CDR2 is FQGNSA. V lost 3 bases to trimming and J lost 7 bases, with 16 bases between them. This CDR3 comprises 15 residues. The CDR3 region has the DNA TGTGCCAGCAGCTTCTGGGGGGCCGGGAGTAATGAGCAGTTCTTC. Encoded protein: CASSFWGAGSNEQFF.

This clone was found a few times. The chain couples TRBV19 to TRBJ1-5, with D unclear. CDR1 and CDR2 (germline): LNHDA, SQIVND (reference sequence). The germline V and J ends were trimmed by 7 bases and 4 bases, with 14 bases remaining between them. This CDR3 has 14 residues. CDR3 in amino acids: CASTARVWNQPQHF. The CDR3 nucleotides read TGTGCCAGTACGGCTCGGGTTTGGAATCAGCCCCAGCATTTT.

This sequence joins TRBV13 and TRBJ1-1, with TRBD1 matching 11 bases. Germline-derived CDR1 and CDR2 are PRHDT and FYEKMQ (reference sequence). The CDR3 loop spans 12 amino acids. V shed 7 bases and J 7 bases; nucleotides not matched to a gene: 2. CDR3 nucleotide sequence: TGTGCCAGCACCGGGACAGGGGGTGAAGCTTTCTTT. Protein sequence: CASTGTGGEAFF.

This chain joins TRBV5-1 and TRBJ1-2, with 8 bases lining up with TRBD1. After removal of 3 bases from V and 7 bases from J, the junction contained 8 bases not matched to a gene. Per the germline V gene, CDR1 is SGHRS and CDR2 is YFSETQ. CDR3 size: 14 residues. CDR3 bases: TGCGCCAGCAGCTGGACAGGGAGGGAAGGTGGCTACACCTTC. Translating it yields CASSWTGREGGYTF.

This chain connects TRBV5-8 to TRBJ1-1; the D is unclear. The germline gives CDR1 SGHTS, CDR2 YDEGEE. The germline V and J ends were trimmed by 0 bases and 3 bases, with 12 bases remaining between them. CDR3 size: 15 residues. CDR3 protein: CASSLGLRRYTEAFF. Written as DNA, the CDR3 is TGTGCCAGCAGCTTGGGATTGAGGAGGTACACTGAAGCTTTCTTT.